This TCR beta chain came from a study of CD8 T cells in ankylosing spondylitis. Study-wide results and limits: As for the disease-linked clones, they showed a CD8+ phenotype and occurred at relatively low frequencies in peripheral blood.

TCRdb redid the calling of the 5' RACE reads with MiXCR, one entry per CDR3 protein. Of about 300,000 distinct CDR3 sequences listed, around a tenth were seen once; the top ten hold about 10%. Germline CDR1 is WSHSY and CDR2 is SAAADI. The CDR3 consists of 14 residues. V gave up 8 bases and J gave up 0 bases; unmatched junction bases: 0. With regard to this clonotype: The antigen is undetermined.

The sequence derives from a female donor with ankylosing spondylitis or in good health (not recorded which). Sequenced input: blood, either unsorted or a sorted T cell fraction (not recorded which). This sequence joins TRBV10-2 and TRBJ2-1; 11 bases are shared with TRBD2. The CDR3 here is CASGTSGSYNEQFF. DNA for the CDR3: TGCGCCAGCGGGACTAGCGGCTCCTACAATGAGCAGTTCTTC.